The 22 T cell receptor beta chains below come from one sample, sequenced in a study of long-term antiretroviral therapy in people with HIV. Investigators performed immunoSEQ version v3.0 at survey level. Repertoires were generated with immunoSEQ multiplex PCR, while TCRdb's copy carries only in-frame clones and drops some. The sample lists fewer than 20,000 clones; around 91% were seen once. The specimen comprised unsorted PBMCs, sampled 4.2 years after starting antiretroviral therapy. The receptors were gathered from a man aged 50-60 years with HIV.

This clone was seen a few times. The V gene is TRBV29-1, the J gene TRBJ1-2; D is perhaps TRBD1 (5 bases). The V gene's germline CDR1 is SQVTM and CDR2 ANQGSEA. Trimming cost V 2 bases and J 2 bases, with 9 bases left between them. The CDR3 totals 13 residues. CDR3 amino acids: CSVESAGNYGYTF. Here the CDR3 DNA reads TGCAGCGTTGAATCCGCAGGGAACTATGGCTACACCTTC.

V usage is TRBV5-1 and J usage is TRBJ1-1; the match to TRBD1 covers 9 bases. V lost 5 bases, J lost 1 base, and 6 bases stayed unmatched. CDR1 is SGHRS and CDR2 is YFSETQ in the germline V gene. The CDR3 consists of 15 residues. CDR3 region: CASRIGGQGNTEAFF. Written as DNA, the CDR3 is TGCGCCAGCAGAATTGGGGGACAGGGGAACACTGAAGCTTTCTTT.

This chain joins TRBV7-2 and TRBJ2-2; D is perhaps TRBD1 (6 bases). Germline V gene sequence: CDR1 SGHTA, CDR2 FQGNSA. The CDR3 is made up of 12 amino acids. V lost 7 bases and J lost 7, with 10 bases in between. The CDR3 loop reads CASIQGHGELFF. CDR3 DNA: TGTGCCAGCATCCAGGGGCACGGGGAGCTGTTTTTT.

The V gene is TRBV10-3, the J gene TRBJ1-6; D gene ambiguous. In germline, CDR1 is ENHRY, CDR2 SYGVKD. The CDR3 has 18 residues. Trimming removed 0 bases from V and 3 bases from J, with 15 bases in between. This CDR3 reads CAISESTAGRDYNSPLHF. The CDR3, as DNA: TGTGCCATCAGTGAGTCGACTGCAGGCCGAGACTATAATTCACCCCTCCACTTT.

V is TRBV29-1 and J is TRBJ1-1; D not resolved. The CDR3 runs 13 residues. The V end was cut by 1 base, the J end by 6 bases, with 12 bases between. Germline-derived CDR1 and CDR2 are SQVTM and ANQGSEA. The CDR3 loop is CSVEGPGGPEAFF. The CDR3 nucleotides are TGCAGCGTTGAAGGCCCCGGCGGGCCTGAAGCTTTCTTT.

The chain employs TRBV5-1 and TRBJ1-3; D is undetermined. Trimming pared 4 bases from V and 0 bases from J, leaving 17 bases between. This CDR3 region has 17 residues. Germline CDR1 is SGHRS and CDR2 is YFSETQ. Here the CDR3 reads CASSPGFASYSGNTIYF. CDR3 sequence (DNA): TGCGCCAGCAGCCCGGGGTTTGCCTCCTACTCTGGAAACACCATATATTTT. Using reference TRBV5-1 and TRBJ1-3 for the parts outside the CDR3, the full variable domain is KAGVTQTPRYLIKTRGQQVTLSCSPISGHRSVSWYQQTPGQGLQFLFEYFSETQRNKGNFPGRFSGRQFSNSRSEMNVSTLELGDSALYLCASSPGFASYSGNTIYFGEGSWLTVV.

The V and J genes are TRBV4-3 and TRBJ2-3; 9 bases map to TRBD2. The ends lost 0 bases at V and 2 bases at J; junction bases unmatched: 6. The CDR3 consists of 17 residues. Looked up from germline, CDR1 is LGHNA and CDR2 is YSLEER. The CDR3 reads CASSQEPSGDLTDTQYF. In DNA, the CDR3 is TGCGCCAGCAGCCAAGAACCTAGCGGGGATCTCACAGATACGCAGTATTTT.

This clone has just one count. J is TRBJ1-1 and V is TRBV19; no definite D call. The V end was cut by 5 bases, the J end by 1 base, with 8 bases between. This CDR3 spans 13 amino acids. Germline CDR1 reads LNHDA; CDR2 reads SQIVND (reference sequence). The DNA for the CDR3 is TGTGCCAGTAGTTCCTGGCAGAACACTGAAGCTTTCTTT. Translated: CASSSWQNTEAFF.

The gene calls are TRBV4-3 and TRBJ2-2, with D perhaps TRBD2 (6 bases). V was clipped by 0 bases and J by 5 bases, with 10 bases between them. The V gene's germline CDR1 is LGHNA and CDR2 YSLEER. The CDR3 totals 15 residues. CDR3 region: CASSQDAGKTGELFF. CDR3 coding DNA: TGCGCCAGCAGCCAAGATGCGGGAAAGACCGGGGAGCTGTTTTTT.

The J gene is TRBJ1-6, the V gene TRBV27, with a weak D call TRBD1 (6 bases). CDR1 is MNHEY and CDR2 is SMNVEV in the germline V gene (reference sequence). The V end was cut by 2 bases, the J end by 8 bases, with 10 bases between. This CDR3 is 14 amino acids long. Here the CDR3 reads CASSLAGVYSPLHF. The CDR3 DNA reads TGTGCCAGCAGTTTAGCAGGGGTGTATTCACCCCTCCACTTT.

The chain uses TRBV27 and TRBJ2-6; D remains unclear. CDR3 length equals 15 residues. V was cut by 4 bases and J by 1 base, with 8 bases left in between. Germline CDR1 and CDR2: MNHEY and SMNVEV (reference sequence). CDR3 in DNA: TGTGCCAGCAGTTCCACATCGTCTGGGGCCAACGTCCTGACTTTC. Its translation is CASSSTSSGANVLTF.

The V and J genes are TRBV11-2 and TRBJ1-1; D gene unclear. Per germline, CDR1 SGHAT and CDR2 FQNNGV. The CDR3 totals 14 residues. Between the trimmed V and J ends, which lost 1 base and 4 bases, there was a span of 10 bases. The CDR3 region has the DNA TGTGCCAGCAGCTTAGCCAACAGTGGCACTGAAGCTTTCTTT. Residues: CASSLANSGTEAFF.

The chain recombines TRBV5-1 with TRBJ2-3, with D uncertain. Trimming removed 4 bases at V and 2 bases at J, with 11 bases between. The CDR3 is 14 residues long. The germline gives CDR1 SGHRS, CDR2 YFSETQ. CDR3 loop: CASSNPGDTDTQYF. The CDR3 coding sequence is TGCGCCAGCAGCAACCCAGGAGACACAGATACGCAGTATTTT.

This chain links TRBV6-1 with TRBJ1-2, with 9 bases aligning to TRBD1. The CDR3 consists of 14 residues. CDR1 and CDR2 from the germline V gene are MNHNS and SASEGT. V was pared by 5 bases and J by 5 bases, with 6 bases of the junction left unmatched. In DNA form, the CDR3 reads TGTGCCAGCAGTTCTGAGGACAGGGGATATGGCTACACCTTC. Residues: CASSSEDRGYGYTF.

The gene calls are TRBV7-2 and TRBJ1-2; 8 bases align to TRBD1. Germline CDR1 reads SGHTA; CDR2 reads FQGNSA. This CDR3 is 16 amino acids long. Trimming removed 5 bases from V and 0 bases from J; junction bases left unmatched: 8. The CDR3 nucleotides are TGTGCCAGCAGCGTCGTACCGGGACAGGCTAACTATGGCTACACCTTC. Translation gives CASSVVPGQANYGYTF.

This chain links TRBV13 with TRBJ2-7; D tentatively fits TRBD1 or TRBD2 (5 bases each). Germline V gene sequence: CDR1 PRHDT, CDR2 FYEKMQ (reference sequence). Trimming took 1 base from V and 0 from J, leaving 7 bases between them. The CDR3 has 14 amino acids. The CDR3 loop reads CASSLAGSSYEQYF. The CDR3 DNA reads as TGTGCCAGCAGCTTAGCAGGGAGCTCCTACGAGCAGTACTTC. The full variable domain, with the rest looked up from reference TRBV13 and TRBJ2-7, is AAGVIQSPRHLIKEKRETATLKCYPIPRHDTVYWYQQGPGQDPQFLISFYEKMQSDKGSIPDRFSAQQFSDYHSELNMSSLELGDSALYFCASSLAGSSYEQYFGPGTRLTVT.

The J gene is TRBJ1-6, the V gene TRBV19; D is perhaps TRBD1 (6 bases). The V and J ends lost 5 bases and 0 bases respectively, with 8 bases between them. The CDR3 has 15 residues. In germline, CDR1 is LNHDA, CDR2 SQIVND (reference sequence). The CDR3 region is CASSQGSSYNSPLHF. Here the CDR3 DNA reads TGTGCCAGTAGTCAGGGGAGCTCCTATAATTCACCCCTCCACTTT.

The chain is built from TRBV27 and TRBJ2-1, with TRBD1 matching over 9 bases. Germline lookup yields CDR1 MNHEY and CDR2 SMNVEV (reference sequence). Losses at the gene ends were 4 bases for V and 5 bases for J; bases not matched to a gene: 6. This CDR3 region has 15 residues. CDR3 loop: CASSWGTGSNNEQFF. Here the CDR3 DNA reads TGTGCCAGCAGTTGGGGGACAGGGTCAAACAATGAGCAGTTCTTC.

The V gene is TRBV5-1, the J gene TRBJ1-1; the match to TRBD1 covers 10 bases. After removal of 2 bases from V and 0 bases from J, the junction contained 4 bases not matched to a gene. The CDR3 is 16 amino acids. Looked up from germline, CDR1 is SGHRS and CDR2 is YFSETQ. DNA of the CDR3: TGCGCCAGCAGCTTTTCGGGACAGGGGATGAACACTGAAGCTTTCTTT. Residues: CASSFSGQGMNTEAFF.

This clone was seen just once. The gene calls are TRBV7-2 and TRBJ2-1, with TRBD2 matching over 11 bases. The V segment lost 3 bases and the J segment 3 bases; nucleotides outside the gene matches: 1. This CDR3 spans 15 amino acids. Germline V gene lookup returns CDR1 SGHTA and CDR2 FQGNSA. The CDR3 sequence: CASSFSGGVYNEQFF. As DNA, the CDR3 is TGTGCCAGCAGCTTTAGCGGGGGGGTCTACAATGAGCAGTTCTTC.

The V gene is TRBV7-6, the J gene TRBJ2-7, with 8 bases aligning to TRBD1. The V and J ends lost 1 base and 3 bases, in that order; junction bases with no gene match: 2. CDR3 length: 14 residues. Germline V gene sequence: CDR1 SGHVS, CDR2 FNYEAQ. The CDR3 nucleotides are TGTGCCAGCAGCTTAGGTGGGACAGGCTACGAGCAGTACTTC. It encodes CASSLGGTGYEQYF.

The gene calls are TRBV20-1 and TRBJ1-1; the match to TRBD1 covers 7 bases. CDR1 and CDR2 (germline): DFQATT, SNEGSKA (reference sequence). The CDR3 is 10 residues long. V gave up 5 bases and J gave up 11 bases; unmatched junction bases: 5. CDR3 sequence: CSAGDRGAFF. CDR3 nucleotides: TGCAGTGCTGGGGACAGAGGCGCTTTCTTT.